Listed below are T cell receptor beta chains from one sample, sequenced in a study of shared clonotypes between healthy human individuals. Measured with immunoSEQ multiplex PCR; TCRdb has only the in-frame clones, and not every one. The profile shows 740,000 or so clones, more than 70% of them singletons. Sequenced sample: memory CD4+ T cells sorted from blood. The receptors here all came from a woman in her twenties or thirties in good health. Both conserved end residues are part of each CDR3. The D gene is left open where the match is weak. Clone size is not always given. Where it is, it says once, few, many or a class for expanded clones.

J gene	D gene	clone size	V gene	CDR3 protein	CDR3 DNA
TRBJ1-5	NA	NA	TRBV7-6	CASSTRAGSNQPQHF	TGTGCCAGCAGCACCCGGGCAGGTAGCAATCAGCCCCAGCATTTT
TRBJ2-5	NA	NA	TRBV27	CASSFKTRETQYF	TGTGCCAGCAGTTTTAAGACGAGGGAGACCCAGTACTTC
TRBJ1-4	NA	few	TRBV21-1	CAKVMDWEKLFF	TGTGCCAAGGTAATGGATTGGGAAAAACTGTTTTTT
TRBJ2-1	TRBD1	NA	TRBV2	CASRQTGGNEQFF	TGTGCCAGCAGGCAAACAGGGGGCAATGAGCAGTTCTTC
TRBJ2-5	NA	few	TRBV21-1	CASSWKTSGLIQETQYF	TGTGCCAGCAGCTGGAAGACTAGCGGGCTGATCCAAGAGACCCAGTACTTC
TRBJ2-3	NA	NA	TRBV7-2	CASSPSGTDTQYF	TGTGCCAGCAGCCCCTCTGGCACAGATACGCAGTATTTT
TRBJ1-6	NA	NA	TRBV29-1	CSVQEGRNSPLHF	TGCAGCGTTCAGGAGGGGCGAAATTCACCCCTCCACTTT
TRBJ2-5	TRBD1	NA	TRBV27	CASSLGTGDGETQYF	TGTGCCAGCAGTTTAGGGACAGGGGACGGCGAGACCCAGTACTTC
TRBJ1-1	NA	few	TRBV2	CASSRQGIEAFF	TGTGCCAGCAGTAGGCAGGGGATTGAAGCTTTCTTT
TRBJ2-1	NA	NA	TRBV11-2	CASSSIRGAHEQFF	TGTGCCAGCAGCTCGATTCGGGGAGCACACGAGCAGTTCTTC
TRBJ2-1	NA	NA	TRBV5-4	CASSSRERSGYEQFF	TGTGCCAGCAGCAGCAGGGAGCGGTCGGGGTACGAGCAGTTCTTC
TRBJ2-7	TRBD2	once	TRBV6-5	CASSRLAPAGEQYF	TGTGCCAGCAGCAGACTAGCGCCTGCGGGGGAGCAGTACTTC
TRBJ2-7	TRBD1	NA	TRBV27	CASSLGGQGAREQYF	TGTGCCAGCAGTTTAGGAGGACAGGGGGCGCGTGAGCAGTACTTC
TRBJ2-3	NA	NA	TRBV12-2	CASRLADSGQYF	TGTGCAAGTCGCTTAGCGGACTCTGGGCAGTATTTT
TRBJ2-7	NA	once	TRBV11-2	CASSLTPEQYF	TGTGCCAGCAGCTTGACTCCCGAGCAGTACTTC
TRBJ1-3	NA	once	TRBV2	CASSEAKTGLRESTIYF	TGTGCCAGCAGTGAAGCAAAGACAGGCTTGAGGGAAAGCACCATATATTTT
TRBJ1-3	NA	NA	TRBV27	CASRGNSGNTIYF	TGTGCCAGCAGGGGGAACTCTGGAAACACCATATATTTT
TRBJ1-1	NA	NA	TRBV2	CASSGSQGLNIEAFF	TGTGCCAGCAGTGGTTCACAGGGATTGAACATTGAAGCTTTCTTT
TRBJ2-3	TRBD2	NA	TRBV9	CASSQTSGRAADTQYF	TGTGCCAGCAGCCAGACTAGCGGGAGGGCCGCAGATACGCAGTATTTT
TRBJ1-1	TRBD1	NA	TRBV28	CASSSTGANTEAFF	TGTGCCAGCAGTTCAACAGGGGCGAACACTGAAGCTTTCTTT
TRBJ1-3	NA	NA	TRBV6-1	CASSGTSLSGNTIYF	TGTGCCAGCAGCGGGACCTCTCTCTCTGGAAACACCATATATTTT
TRBJ1-5	NA	NA	TRBV7-6	CASSLVGDSNQPQHF	TGTGCCAGCAGCTTAGTGGGGGACAGCAATCAGCCCCAGCATTTT
TRBJ2-1	TRBD2	NA	TRBV15	CATSNPVRGRGYNEQFF	TGTGCCACCAGCAACCCGGTCCGCGGGAGAGGTTACAATGAGCAGTTCTTC
TRBJ2-2	TRBD2	NA	TRBV18	CASSPLYGASGSRTGELFF	TGTGCCAGCTCACCTCTCTACGGGGCTAGCGGGAGTCGGACCGGGGAGCTGTTTTTT
TRBJ2-3	TRBD2	once	TRBV7-8	CASSLGTSGGTDTQYF	TGTGCCAGCAGCTTGGGGACTAGCGGGGGCACAGATACGCAGTATTTT
TRBJ1-1	TRBD1	NA	TRBV28	CASSSGQEPRAFF	TGTGCCAGCAGTTCGGGACAGGAACCCCGAGCTTTCTTT
TRBJ2-7	NA	NA	TRBV23-1	CASSHPGTHYEQYF	TGCGCCAGCAGTCACCCAGGGACCCACTACGAGCAGTACTTC
TRBJ1-2	NA	NA	TRBV6-5	CASSPPGPLNYGYTF	TGTGCCAGCAGTCCTCCGGGACCGTTAAACTATGGCTACACCTTC
TRBJ2-7	NA	once	TRBV5-5	CASSTGQTYEQYF	TGTGCCAGCAGCACTGGACAGACCTACGAGCAGTACTTC
TRBJ2-1	NA	once	TRBV4-1	CASSQSRLSSYNEQFF	TGCGCCAGCAGCCAGTCCAGGTTGAGCTCCTACAATGAGCAGTTCTTC
TRBJ1-1	NA	few	TRBV19	CASSTRVGSTEAFF	TGTGCCAGTAGTACCAGGGTGGGCAGCACTGAAGCTTTCTTT
TRBJ2-7	TRBD2	NA	TRBV7-8	CASIPSGIAYEQYF	TGTGCCAGCATCCCTAGCGGGATAGCCTACGAGCAGTACTTC
TRBJ2-2	NA	NA	TRBV4-1	CASSRRGEGNTGELFF	TGCGCCAGCAGCCGGAGGGGGGAGGGTAACACCGGGGAGCTGTTTTTT
TRBJ1-5	NA	NA	TRBV28	CASSPQGLGGNQPQHF	TGTGCCAGCAGTCCCCAGGGGTTAGGGGGCAATCAGCCCCAGCATTTT
TRBJ1-1	TRBD1	once	TRBV10-3	CAISAGQGMNTEAFF	TGTGCCATCAGTGCGGGACAGGGGATGAACACTGAAGCTTTCTTT
TRBJ2-2	TRBD2	NA	TRBV6-5	CASSGLAITGELFF	TGTGCCAGCAGTGGACTAGCTATCACCGGGGAGCTGTTTTTT
TRBJ1-5	NA	NA	TRBV7-9	CASSLGRDQPQHF	TGTGCCAGCAGCTTGGGACGAGACCAGCCCCAGCATTTT
TRBJ2-7	TRBD2	NA	TRBV5-1	CASSELAGGPYEQYF	TGCGCCAGCAGCGAACTAGCGGGAGGCCCCTACGAGCAGTACTTC
TRBJ1-3	NA	NA	TRBV27	CASSPTGGNTIYF	TGTGCCAGCAGTCCCACAGGGGGAAACACCATATATTTT
TRBJ2-1	NA	NA	TRBV28	CASRQDLWDNEQFF	TGTGCCAGCAGGCAGGACTTATGGGACAATGAGCAGTTCTTC
TRBJ1-3	NA	NA	TRBV7-2	CASSLAVLSGNTIYF	TGTGCCAGCAGCTTAGCAGTCCTCTCTGGAAACACCATATATTTT
TRBJ2-5	NA	NA	TRBV5-4	CASSFSPSGQETQYF	TGTGCCAGCAGCTTTTCCCCCAGCGGACAAGAGACCCAGTACTTC
TRBJ1-4	TRBD1	NA	TRBV28	CASSKAGTGYEKLFF	TGTGCCAGCAGTAAGGCCGGGACAGGCTACGAAAAACTGTTTTTT
TRBJ1-5	NA	NA	TRBV27	CASRGLGSNQPQHF	TGTGCCAGTAGGGGTTTGGGAAGCAATCAGCCCCAGCATTTT
TRBJ2-2	NA	NA	TRBV2	CASSVIVPGELFF	TGTGCCAGCAGTGTGATAGTCCCTGGGGAGCTGTTTTTT
TRBJ1-1	NA	NA	TRBV19	CASSIVQGNTEAFF	TGTGCCAGTAGTATAGTTCAGGGGAACACTGAAGCTTTCTTT
TRBJ1-1	TRBD1	NA	TRBV19	CASSDNRGTEAFF	TGTGCCAGTAGTGATAACAGGGGCACTGAAGCTTTCTTT
TRBJ2-3	TRBD2	NA	TRBV5-6	CASSLTSAGGADTQYF	TGTGCCAGCAGCTTGACTAGCGCCGGTGGGGCAGATACGCAGTATTTT
TRBJ2-1	NA	few	TRBV30	CAWSVPYNEQFF	TGTGCCTGGAGTGTACCCTACAATGAGCAGTTCTTC
TRBJ1-5	NA	once	TRBV2	CASSLTYNSNQPQHF	TGTGCCAGCAGTCTCACCTACAATAGCAATCAGCCCCAGCATTTT
TRBJ2-1	NA	many	TRBV15	CATSDRTGSFYEQFF	TGTGCCACCAGCGATAGAACAGGCAGTTTCTATGAGCAGTTCTTC
TRBJ2-5	NA	NA	TRBV4-2	CASMVRGGETQYF	TGTGCCAGCATGGTTCGGGGCGGAGAGACCCAGTACTTC
TRBJ2-7	NA	NA	TRBV10-3	CAIADSRGYEQYF	TGTGCCATCGCTGACTCCCGAGGCTACGAGCAGTACTTC
TRBJ2-5	NA	NA	TRBV5-1	CASSRTIGRQETQYF	TGCGCCAGCAGCAGAACAATCGGACGGCAAGAGACCCAGTACTTC